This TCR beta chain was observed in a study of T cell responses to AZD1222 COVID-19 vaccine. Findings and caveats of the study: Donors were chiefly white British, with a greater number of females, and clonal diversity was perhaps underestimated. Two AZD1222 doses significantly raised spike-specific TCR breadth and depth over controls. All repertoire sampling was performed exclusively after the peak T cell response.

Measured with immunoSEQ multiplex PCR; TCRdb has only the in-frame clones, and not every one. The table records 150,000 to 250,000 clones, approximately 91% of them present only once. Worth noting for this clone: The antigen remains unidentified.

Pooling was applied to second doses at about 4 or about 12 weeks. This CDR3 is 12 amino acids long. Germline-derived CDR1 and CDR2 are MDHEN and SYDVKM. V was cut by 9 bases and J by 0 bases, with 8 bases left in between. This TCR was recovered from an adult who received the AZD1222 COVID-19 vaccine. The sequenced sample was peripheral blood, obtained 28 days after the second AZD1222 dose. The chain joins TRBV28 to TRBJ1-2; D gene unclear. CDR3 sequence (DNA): TGTGCCAGTGCCTTAGCTAACTATGGCTACACCTTC. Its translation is CASALANYGYTF.